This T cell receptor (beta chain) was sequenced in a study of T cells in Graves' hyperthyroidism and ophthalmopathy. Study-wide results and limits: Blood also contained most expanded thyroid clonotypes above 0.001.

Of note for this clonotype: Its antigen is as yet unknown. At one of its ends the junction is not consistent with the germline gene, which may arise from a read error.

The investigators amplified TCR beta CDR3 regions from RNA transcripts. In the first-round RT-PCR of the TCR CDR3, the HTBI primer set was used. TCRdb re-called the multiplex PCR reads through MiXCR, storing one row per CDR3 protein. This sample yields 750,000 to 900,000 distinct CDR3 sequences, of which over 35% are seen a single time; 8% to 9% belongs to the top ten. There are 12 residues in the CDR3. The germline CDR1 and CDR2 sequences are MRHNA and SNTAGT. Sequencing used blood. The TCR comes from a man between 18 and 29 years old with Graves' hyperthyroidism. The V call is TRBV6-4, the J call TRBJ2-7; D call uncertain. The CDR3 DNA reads TGTGCCAGCAGTTCCCCCTCATACGAGCAGTCCTTC. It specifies CASSSPSYEQSF.